Below are 23 T cell receptor beta chains sequenced from a single sample in a study of T cells in Graves' hyperthyroidism and ophthalmopathy. There were TCR beta CDR3 regions amplified from RNA transcripts. The TCR CDR3 first-round RT-PCR relied on the HTBI primer set. One entry per CDR3 protein results from TCRdb running MiXCR on the multiplex PCR reads. The data hold hundreds of thousands of distinct CDR3 sequences, with over 35% observed a single time. The specimen was blood. The receptors stem from a man aged 18 to 29 with Graves' hyperthyroidism.

This clonotype was counted many times. The chain combines TRBV15 with TRBJ1-6; TRBD1 aligns across 9 bases. This CDR3 contains 15 residues. The V and J ends lost 5 bases and 10 bases, in that order; junction bases with no gene match: 9. Germline assignment: CDR1 LNHNV and CDR2 YYDKDF (reference sequence). As DNA, the CDR3 is TGTGCCACCAGCCCTCAGGGACAGGGCTGGTCACCCCTCCACTTT. Protein: CATSPQGQGWSPLHF.

V gene TRBV6-5 combines with J gene TRBJ2-7, with 8 positions matching TRBD1. The CDR3 sequence is 16 residues long. With 2 bases clipped from V and 2 bases from J, the junction kept 8 bases outside the gene matches. Germline V CDR1 and CDR2: MNHEY, SVGAGI. CDR3 nucleotide sequence: TGTGCCAGCAGTTACACAGGACAGGGCCAACCCTACGAGCAGTACTTC. It translates to CASSYTGQGQPYEQYF.

Many counts were recorded for this clonotype. In nucleotides, the CDR3 is TGTGCCAGCAGCTTAAGCGGGAGGGCCCAAGAGACCCAGTACTTC. It specifies CASSLSGRAQETQYF. The chain is built from TRBV7-8 and TRBJ2-5, with TRBD2 matching 10 bases. The CDR3 length is 15 residues. V lost 2 bases, J lost 1 base, and 1 base stayed unmatched. Germline V gene data show CDR1 as SGHVS and CDR2 as FQNEAQ.

The CDR3 is CASSHEGRGAFF. The CDR3 DNA is TGTGCCAGCAGCCATGAGGGCCGCGGGGCTTTCTTT. The J gene is TRBJ1-1, the V gene TRBV11-1; D unclear. The germline V gene has CDR1 SGHAT and CDR2 FQDESV (reference sequence). Deletions cut 5 bases from V and 11 bases from J, with 15 bases between. The CDR3 is made up of 12 amino acids.

This clonotype appeared a few times. V is TRBV7-9 and J is TRBJ1-4, with D hard to call. This CDR3 is built from 13 residues. V was clipped by 7 bases and J by 1 base, with 7 bases between them. Germline V gives CDR1 SEHNR, CDR2 FQNEAQ (reference sequence). CDR3 in amino acids: CASTGRTNEKLFF. The DNA of the CDR3 is TGTGCCAGCACGGGGAGAACTAATGAAAAACTGTTTTTT.

The V gene is TRBV20-1, the J gene TRBJ2-7; D not certain. Germline V lookup: CDR1 DFQATT, CDR2 SNEGSKA (reference sequence). This CDR3 region has 11 residues. The CDR3 reads CSLRGSYEQYF. DNA of the CDR3: TGCAGCCTTAGAGGCTCCTACGAGCAGTACTTC.

CDR3 nucleotide sequence: TGCGCCAGCAGCTTCGAGGGAGCCGCCTACGAGCAGTACTTC. Translating it yields CASSFEGAAYEQYF. V and J are TRBV5-1 and TRBJ2-7, with D perhaps TRBD2 (5 bases). V lost 2 bases and J 2 bases, leaving 11 bases between the germline ends. From germline, CDR1 is SGHRS and CDR2 YFSETQ. This CDR3 has 14 residues.

In its sample, this clonotype was seen many times. J is TRBJ2-2 and V is TRBV9; D assignment may be TRBD1 or TRBD2 (5 bases each). The CDR3 runs to 14 residues. The V end was cut by 5 bases, the J end by 6 bases, with 14 bases between. Germline V gene lookup returns CDR1 SGDLS and CDR2 YYNGEE. Here the CDR3 DNA reads TGTGCCAGCAGTCCGGGACCCCAGGCCGGGGAGCTGTTTTTT. Translating it yields CASSPGPQAGELFF.

This chain joins TRBV7-2 and TRBJ1-5; D is unresolved. Trimming took off 3 bases at V and 0 bases at J, with 12 bases between the two ends. The CDR3 is 16 residues long. Germline V gives CDR1 SGHTA, CDR2 FQGNSA. The CDR3 DNA reads as TGTGCCAGCAGCTTGGCCTCGGGATTTAGCAATCAGCCCCAGCATTTT. Its translation is CASSLASGFSNQPQHF.

This chain links TRBV11-2 with TRBJ2-7; D gene unclear. V shed 6 bases and J shed 0 bases, with 12 bases lying between them. The germline CDR1 and CDR2 sequences are SGHAT and FQNNGV. CDR3 length equals 14 residues. CDR3 protein: CASSPQRLSYEQYF. CDR3 bases: TGTGCCAGCAGTCCTCAGAGGCTCTCCTACGAGCAGTACTTC. The whole variable domain, filled in from reference TRBV11-2 and TRBJ2-7, reads EAGVAQSPRYKIIEKRQSVAFWCNPISGHATLYWYQQILGQGPKLLIQFQNNGVVDDSQLPKDRFSAERLKGVDSTLKIQPAKLEDSAVYLCASSPQRLSYEQYFGPGTRLTVT.

J is TRBJ2-7 and V is TRBV4-1; either TRBD1 or TRBD2 may fit D (5 bases each). The CDR3 runs 15 residues. CDR1 and CDR2 from the germline V gene are MGHRA and YSYEKL. The V end lost 0 bases, the J end lost 1 base, and 10 bases lay between the germline ends. The CDR3: CASSQDGTNSYEQYF. The DNA for the CDR3 is TGCGCCAGCAGCCAAGACGGGACGAATTCCTACGAGCAGTACTTC.

Concerning this clonotype: The junction differs from germline at one of its ends, possibly a read error. The V and J genes are TRBV7-8 and TRBJ2-2, with TRBD2 as a possible D gene (5 bases). CDR1 and CDR2 from the germline V gene are SGHVS and FQNEAQ. The CDR3 spans 16 residues. In DNA form, the CDR3 reads TGTGCCAGCAGCTTAAGCAGGCAGGCGAACACCGGGGAGCAGTTTTTT. Translating gives CASSLSRQANTGEQFF.

This clonotype occurred a few times. DNA of the CDR3: TGCAGTGCTAGTTCGACTTCCCTGACTAGCGGGGGGGCCGTAGAGACCCAGTACTTC. Residues: CSASSTSLTSGGAVETQYF. This chain uses TRBV20-1 with TRBJ2-5; TRBD2 matches at 14 bases. The CDR3 is 19 amino acids. Looked up from germline, CDR1 is DFQATT and CDR2 is SNEGSKA (reference sequence). V trimming: 3 bases; J trimming: 4 bases; junction bases outside the gene matches: 16.

This chain connects TRBV11-2 to TRBJ1-4; 10 bases line up with TRBD1. This CDR3 has 22 residues. Germline loops: CDR1 SGHAT, CDR2 FQNNGV. The junction had 23 bases not matched to a gene; V was cut back by 2 bases and J by 5 bases. The CDR3 spells CASSLSRIFGTGAQERNEKLFF. DNA of the CDR3: TGTGCCAGCAGCTTAAGCAGAATTTTTGGGACAGGGGCCCAAGAAAGAAATGAAAAACTGTTTTTT.

This rearrangement joins TRBV20-1 to TRBJ2-7; 14 bases agree with TRBD2. The V segment lost 5 bases and the J segment 6 bases; nucleotides outside the gene matches: 6. The CDR3 is 14 residues long. Germline lookup yields CDR1 DFQATT and CDR2 SNEGSKA (reference sequence). The CDR3 DNA sequence: TGCAGTGCTGGACAGGGACTAGCGGGAGCCGAGCAGTACTTC. Its protein is CSAGQGLAGAEQYF.

Worth noting for this clonotype: A junction end diverges from the germline sequence, so it may reflect a read error. The chain uses TRBV2 and TRBJ2-5; D possibly uses TRBD1 or TRBD2 (6 bases each). The length of the CDR3 is 15 residues. CDR1 is SNHLY, CDR2 FYNNEI, per germline. The chain's CDR3 is CVSSWLRGAGETQYF. The CDR3 DNA is TGTGTCAGCAGTTGGCTAAGGGGGGCTGGAGAGACCCAGTACTTC.

In its sample, this clonotype was seen many times. This chain connects TRBV11-2 to TRBJ2-5, with D possibly TRBD1 on 6 matching bases. This CDR3 contains 14 residues. V was pared by 3 bases and J by 2 bases, with 10 bases between. In germline, CDR1 is SGHAT, CDR2 FQNNGV. CDR3 bases: TGTGCCAGCAGCTTTATGAGGGGGCAAGAGACCCAGTACTTC. It translates to CASSFMRGQETQYF.

The chain has TRBV7-8 and TRBJ2-7; a possible D gene is TRBD1 (6 bases). Trimming took 5 bases from V and 1 from J, leaving 12 bases between them. This CDR3 region has 14 residues. The germline CDR1 and CDR2 sequences are SGHVS and FQNEAQ. The chain's CDR3 is CASSNRDISYEQYF. CDR3 nucleotides: TGTGCCAGCAGCAACCGGGACATATCCTACGAGCAGTACTTC.

As for this clonotype: This CDR3 is missing its conserved last phenylalanine or tryptophan, likely due to a read error. J is TRBJ2-5 and V is TRBV7-9; 11 positions match TRBD2. The CDR3 extends over 15 amino acids. Germline values: CDR1 SEHNR, CDR2 FQNEAQ (reference sequence). With 5 bases clipped from V and 2 bases from J, the junction kept 4 bases outside the gene matches. CDR3 nucleotide sequence: TGTGCCAGCAGCGAGACTAGCGGGGAACAAGAGACCCAGTACCTC. It yields the protein CASSETSGEQETQYL.

The chain carries TRBV15 and TRBJ2-5, with D possibly matching TRBD1 (5 bases). CDR3 length: 15 amino acids. In germline, CDR1 is LNHNV, CDR2 YYDKDF (reference sequence). V was clipped by 2 bases and J by 5 bases, with 15 bases between them. The CDR3 DNA follows: TGTGCCACCAGCAGAACCGACAGAGAAGCCGAGACCCAGTACTTC. The encoded protein is CATSRTDREAETQYF.

This clonotype has ten or more counts. V is TRBV2 and J is TRBJ1-6; tentatively, D is TRBD1 (5 bases). V shed 6 bases and J shed 7 bases, with 7 bases lying between them. The CDR3 runs 12 residues. The V gene's germline CDR1 is SNHLY and CDR2 FYNNEI. CDR3 amino acids: CASRWGNSPLHF. CDR3 in DNA: TGTGCCAGCAGATGGGGGAATTCACCCCTCCACTTT.

This rearrangement joins TRBV25-1 to TRBJ1-2; 7 bases fit TRBD1. Germline V gives CDR1 MGHDK, CDR2 SYGVNS. The CDR3 totals 16 residues. J lost 4 bases, V lost 3 bases, and 11 bases had no gene match. The CDR3 bases are TGTGCCAGCAGTGAGGGTAAGGGGGCAGCCGGCTATGGCTACACCTTC. Protein sequence: CASSEGKGAAGYGYTF.

The V call is TRBV15, the J call TRBJ2-5; 10 nucleotides agree with TRBD1. The CDR3 loop spans 16 amino acids. CDR1 and CDR2 from the germline V gene are LNHNV and YYDKDF (reference sequence). Losses at the gene ends were 0 bases for V and 5 bases for J; bases not matched to a gene: 6. As DNA, the CDR3 is TGTGCCACCAGCAGAGACGGACAGGGGGACGCGGAGACCCAGTACTTC. Its protein product is CATSRDGQGDAETQYF. Full variable domain (outside the CDR3, taken from reference TRBV15 and TRBJ2-5): DAMVIQNPRYQVTQFGKPVTLSCSQTLNHNVMYWYQQKSSQAPKLLFHYYDKDFNNEADTPDNFQSRRPNTSFCFLDIRSPGLGDTAMYLCATSRDGQGDAETQYFGPGTRLLVL.